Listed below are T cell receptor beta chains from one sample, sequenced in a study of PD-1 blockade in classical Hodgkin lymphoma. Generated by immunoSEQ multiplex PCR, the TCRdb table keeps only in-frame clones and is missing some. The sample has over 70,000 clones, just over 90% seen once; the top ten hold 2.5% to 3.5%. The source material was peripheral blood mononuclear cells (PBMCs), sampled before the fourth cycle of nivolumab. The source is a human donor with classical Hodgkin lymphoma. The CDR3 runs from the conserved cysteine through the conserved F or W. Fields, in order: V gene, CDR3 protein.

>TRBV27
CASGRDRAYEQYF
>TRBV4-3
CASSLQGRQETQYF
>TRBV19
CASSMGTPATQYF
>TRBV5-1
CASSVTSGGRKETQYF
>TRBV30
CASVSMNTEAFF
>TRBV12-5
CASGLVLAGGPPGELFF
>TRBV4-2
CASSQEGRGDYEQYF
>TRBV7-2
CASSFGVEGYTF
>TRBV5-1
CASSLAMTGEGEKLFF
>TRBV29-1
CSVEEGTRSIQYF
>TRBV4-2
CASSQDLNSQPQHF
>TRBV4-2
CASSLEGQGMTQYF
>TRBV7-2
CASSLSLGRSQETQYF
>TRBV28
CASSHPVSGTDGYTF
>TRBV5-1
CASSLAVGGQQLAGEKLFF
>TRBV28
CASSFSTGGYEKLFF
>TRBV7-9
CASSPDSGEGSRETQYF
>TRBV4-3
CASSAGTAPSYGYTF
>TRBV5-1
CASSLDGDLTYEQYF
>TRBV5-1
CASSLGGLAGETQYF
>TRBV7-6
CASSSGPINEQFF
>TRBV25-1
CASRGTGGYYGYTF
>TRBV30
CAWSPTLRGFTEAFF
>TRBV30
CAWTRSLVGQGAGELFF
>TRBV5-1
CASSLQSSTDTQYF
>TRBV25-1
CASSEFGQVQETQYF
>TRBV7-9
CASSSSGGWVGETQYF
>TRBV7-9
CAGDEPGQGAPNYGYTF
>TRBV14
CASSARLVGNTIYF
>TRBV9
CASSVGNGYTF
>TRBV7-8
CASSGGEMGETQYF
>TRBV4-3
CASSLRTGPYEQYF
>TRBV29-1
CSVEDPGGSNYGYTF
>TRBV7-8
CASTQGQGIKVGYTF
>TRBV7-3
CASSADRDSPLHF
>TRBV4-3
CASSLGGLNYGYTF
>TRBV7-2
CASSLGPSNYGYTF
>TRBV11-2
CASSTRGHSGNTIYF
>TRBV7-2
CASSSGQGFSKNIQYF
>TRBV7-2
CASSYAGFGDEQYF
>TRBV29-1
CSVEAGTEAFF